In this sample, the clone carrying this T cell receptor (beta chain) turned up many times. The antigen remains undetermined. These data are taken from a study of T-cell reconstitution after alpha-beta-depleted transplantation in children. Study-level points and caveats: By about two months after transplant, alpha-beta T cells reportedly arose from several hundred graft clones that had expanded. Day-60 TCRbeta diversity that was high in some patients was derived from surviving recipient T cells and thymic progenitors. T-cell counts and diversity were attributed mostly to newly produced T cells one year after transplant.

It was with unique molecular identifiers that the TCRbeta library was prepared. TCRdb used MiXCR to reprocess the PCR reads, holding one entry per CDR3 protein. The sample yields roughly 790,000 distinct CDR3 sequences, roughly 15% seen once. Material: PBMCs, mostly from graft donor cells, obtained 360 days after TCRalphabeta/CD19-depleted stem cell transplant. The receptor comes from a male patient between 5 and 17 years old who had a stem cell transplant for acute lymphoblastic leukemia, so the T cells may come from the graft donor.

The CDR3 here is CASSPLQINTQYF. CDR3 bases: TGTGCCAGCAGTCCCCTACAGATAAATACGCAGTATTTT. The V and J genes are TRBV27 and TRBJ2-3; D is unclear. The V gene lost 5 bases and the J gene lost 7 bases, with 13 bases spanning the gap. Per germline, CDR1 MNHEY and CDR2 SMNVEV (reference sequence). The CDR3 sequence is 13 residues long.